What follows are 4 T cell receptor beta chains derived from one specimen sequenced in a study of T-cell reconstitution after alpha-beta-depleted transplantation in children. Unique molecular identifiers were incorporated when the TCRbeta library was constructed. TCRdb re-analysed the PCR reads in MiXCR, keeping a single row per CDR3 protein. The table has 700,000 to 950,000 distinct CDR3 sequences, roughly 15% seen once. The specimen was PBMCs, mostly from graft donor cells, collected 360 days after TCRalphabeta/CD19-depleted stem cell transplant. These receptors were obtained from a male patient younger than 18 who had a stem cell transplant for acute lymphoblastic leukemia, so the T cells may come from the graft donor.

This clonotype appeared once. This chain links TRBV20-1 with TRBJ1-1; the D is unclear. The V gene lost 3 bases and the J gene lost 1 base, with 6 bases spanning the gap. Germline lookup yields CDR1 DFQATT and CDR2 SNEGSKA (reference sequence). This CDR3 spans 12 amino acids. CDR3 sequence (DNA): TGCAGTGCTAGCGTGGCGAACACTGAAGCTTTCTTT. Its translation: CSASVANTEAFF.

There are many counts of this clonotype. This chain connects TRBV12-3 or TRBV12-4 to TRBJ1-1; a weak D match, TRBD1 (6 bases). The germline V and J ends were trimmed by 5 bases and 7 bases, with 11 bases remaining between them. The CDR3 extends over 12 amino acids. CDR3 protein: CASSRGAGEAFF. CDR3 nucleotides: TGTGCCAGCAGTCGGGGGGCCGGTGAAGCTTTCTTT.

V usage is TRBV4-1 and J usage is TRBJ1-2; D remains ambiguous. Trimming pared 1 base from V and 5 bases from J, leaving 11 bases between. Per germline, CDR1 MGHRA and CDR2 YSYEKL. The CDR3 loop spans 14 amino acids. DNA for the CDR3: TGCGCCAGCAGCCAAGGCCCAGCCGTATATGGCTACACCTTC. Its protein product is CASSQGPAVYGYTF.

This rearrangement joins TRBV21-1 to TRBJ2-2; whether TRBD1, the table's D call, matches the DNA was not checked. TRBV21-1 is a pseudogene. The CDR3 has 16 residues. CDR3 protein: CASSKAPGRETGELFF. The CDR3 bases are TGTGCCAGCAGCAAAGCGCCAGGGAGAGAGACCGGGGAGCTGTTTTTT.